This T cell receptor beta chain is drawn from a study of post-analysis software for immune sequencing data. Study results and limitations: Comparison of patients with controls showed about 5 TRBV segments more frequent in patients, TRBV5-6, TRBV5-1 and TRBV20-1 among them.

This clonotype was seen only a few times. Its antigen is currently unknown. Germline CDR1 and CDR2: DFQATT and SNEGSKA (reference sequence). The CDR3 runs to 13 residues. The ends were cut back, 3 bases at V and 0 bases at J, with 9 bases in the middle. Unique molecular identifiers had been added to the TCR beta cDNA libraries. TCRdb processed the PCR reads anew with MiXCR; each CDR3 protein has one entry. The table lists approximately 690,000 distinct CDR3 sequences, around 60% of them singletons. The sequencing input was blood. V is TRBV20-1 and J is TRBJ2-7; the D is unclear. This clonotype was obtained from a girl under 10 years old with multiple sclerosis. CDR3 residues: CSARPRPSYEQYF. The CDR3 coding sequence is TGCAGTGCTAGGCCTAGGCCCTCCTACGAGCAGTACTTC.